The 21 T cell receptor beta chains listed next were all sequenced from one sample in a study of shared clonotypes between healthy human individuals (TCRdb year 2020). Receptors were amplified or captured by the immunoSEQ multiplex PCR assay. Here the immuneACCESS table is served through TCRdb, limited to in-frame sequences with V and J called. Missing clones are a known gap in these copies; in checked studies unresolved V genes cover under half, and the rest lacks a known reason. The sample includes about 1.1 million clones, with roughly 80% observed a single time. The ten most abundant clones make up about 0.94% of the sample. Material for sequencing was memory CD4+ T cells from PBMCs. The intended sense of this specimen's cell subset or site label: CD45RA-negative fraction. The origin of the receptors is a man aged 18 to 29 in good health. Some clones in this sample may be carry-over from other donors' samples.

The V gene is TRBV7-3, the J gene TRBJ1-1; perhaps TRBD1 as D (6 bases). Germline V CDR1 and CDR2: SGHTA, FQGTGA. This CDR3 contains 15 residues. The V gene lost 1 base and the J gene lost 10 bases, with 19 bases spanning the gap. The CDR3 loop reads CASSLMGAGATGAFF. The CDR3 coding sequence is TGTGCCAGCAGCTTAATGGGTGCGGGGGCGACGGGAGCTTTCTTT.

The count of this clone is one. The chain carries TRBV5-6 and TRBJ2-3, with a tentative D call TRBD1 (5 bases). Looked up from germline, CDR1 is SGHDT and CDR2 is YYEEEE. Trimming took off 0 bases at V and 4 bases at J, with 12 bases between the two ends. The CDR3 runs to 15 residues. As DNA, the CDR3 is TGTGCCAGCAGCTTGGAGGGGCGCACATCAGATACGCAGTATTTT. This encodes CASSLEGRTSDTQYF.

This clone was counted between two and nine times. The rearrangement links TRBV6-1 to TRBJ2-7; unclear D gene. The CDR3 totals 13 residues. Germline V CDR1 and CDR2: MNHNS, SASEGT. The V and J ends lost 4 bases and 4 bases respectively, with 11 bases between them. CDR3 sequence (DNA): TGTGCCAGCAGTGTCCAGAATTTGTACGAGCAGTACTTC. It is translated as CASSVQNLYEQYF.

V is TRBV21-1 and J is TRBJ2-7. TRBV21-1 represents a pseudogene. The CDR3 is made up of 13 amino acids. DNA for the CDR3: TGTGCCAGCAGCAAAAAGTATAAGTACGAGCAGTACTTC. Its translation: CASSKKYKYEQYF.

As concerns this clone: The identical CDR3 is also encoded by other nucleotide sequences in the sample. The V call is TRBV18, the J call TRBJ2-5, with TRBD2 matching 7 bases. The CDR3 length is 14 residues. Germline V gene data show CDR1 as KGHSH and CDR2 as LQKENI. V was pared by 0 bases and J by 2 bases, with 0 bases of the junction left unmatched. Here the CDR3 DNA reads TGTGCCAGCTCACCACCGGGACTACAAGAGACCCAGTACTTC. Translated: CASSPPGLQETQYF.

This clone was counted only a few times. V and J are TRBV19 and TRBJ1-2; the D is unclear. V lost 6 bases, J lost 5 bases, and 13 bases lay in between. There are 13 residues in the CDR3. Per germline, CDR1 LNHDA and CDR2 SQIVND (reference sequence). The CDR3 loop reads CASSKARQYGYTF. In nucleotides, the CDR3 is TGTGCCAGTAGCAAGGCGCGTCAATATGGCTACACCTTC.

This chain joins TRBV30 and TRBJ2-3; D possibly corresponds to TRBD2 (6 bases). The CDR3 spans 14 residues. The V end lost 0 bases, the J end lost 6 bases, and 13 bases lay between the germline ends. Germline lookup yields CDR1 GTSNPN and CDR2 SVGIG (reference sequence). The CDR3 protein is CAWSVAGSSDTQYF. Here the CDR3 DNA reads TGTGCCTGGAGTGTCGCGGGGAGTAGCGATACGCAGTATTTT. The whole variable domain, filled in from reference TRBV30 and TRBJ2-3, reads SQTIHQWPATLVQPVGSPLSLECTVEGTSNPNLYWYRQAAGRGLQLLFYSVGIGQISSEVPQNLSASRPQDRQFILSSKKLLLSDSGFYLCAWSVAGSSDTQYFGPGTRLTVL.

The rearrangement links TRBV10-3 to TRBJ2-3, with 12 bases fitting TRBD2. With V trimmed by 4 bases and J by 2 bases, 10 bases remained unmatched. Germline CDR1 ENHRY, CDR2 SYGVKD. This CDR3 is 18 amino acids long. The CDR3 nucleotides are TGTGCCATCAGTGGCCGGGATGGACTAGCGGGGATCACAGATACGCAGTATTTT. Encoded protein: CAISGRDGLAGITDTQYF.

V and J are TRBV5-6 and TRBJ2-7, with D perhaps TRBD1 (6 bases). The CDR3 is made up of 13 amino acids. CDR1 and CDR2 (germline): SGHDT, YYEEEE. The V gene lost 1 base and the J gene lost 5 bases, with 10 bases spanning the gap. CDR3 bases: TGTGCCAGCAGCTTGTACAGGGTCCACGAGCAGTACTTC. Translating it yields CASSLYRVHEQYF.

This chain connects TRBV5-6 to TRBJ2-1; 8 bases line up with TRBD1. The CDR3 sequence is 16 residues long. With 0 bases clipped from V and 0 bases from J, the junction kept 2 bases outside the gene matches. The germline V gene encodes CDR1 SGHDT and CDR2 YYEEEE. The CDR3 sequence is CASSLGDRSSYNEQFF. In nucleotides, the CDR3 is TGTGCCAGCAGCTTGGGGGACAGGAGCTCCTACAATGAGCAGTTCTTC.

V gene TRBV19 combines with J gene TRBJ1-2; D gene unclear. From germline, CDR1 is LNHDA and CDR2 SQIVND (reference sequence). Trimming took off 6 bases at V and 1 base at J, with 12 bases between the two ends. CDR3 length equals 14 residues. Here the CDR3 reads CASRPGSFNYGYTF. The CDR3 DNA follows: TGTGCCAGTAGACCTGGGAGCTTTAACTATGGCTACACCTTC.

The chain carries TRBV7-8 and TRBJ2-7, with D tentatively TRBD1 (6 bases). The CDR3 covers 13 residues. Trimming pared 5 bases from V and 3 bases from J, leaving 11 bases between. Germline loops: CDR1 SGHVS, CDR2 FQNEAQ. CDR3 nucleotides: TGTGCCAGCAGCCGGACAGAAAACTACGAGCAGTACTTC. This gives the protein CASSRTENYEQYF.

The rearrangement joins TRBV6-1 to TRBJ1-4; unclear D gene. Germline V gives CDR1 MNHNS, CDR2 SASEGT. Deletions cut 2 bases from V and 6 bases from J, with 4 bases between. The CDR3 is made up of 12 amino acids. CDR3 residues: CASSEQDEKLFF. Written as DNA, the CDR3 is TGTGCCAGCAGTGAACAGGATGAAAAACTGTTTTTT.

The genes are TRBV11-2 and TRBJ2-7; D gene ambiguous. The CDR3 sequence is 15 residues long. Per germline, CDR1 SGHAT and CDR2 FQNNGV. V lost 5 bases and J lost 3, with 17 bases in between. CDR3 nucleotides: TGTGCCAGCAGCGCCGGATTAGTGGGCATCTACGAGCAGTACTTC. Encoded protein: CASSAGLVGIYEQYF.

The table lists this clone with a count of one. CDR3 sequence reads: CASSRSRDREVYF. The CDR3 DNA sequence: TGTGCCAGCAGCCGGTCCCGGGACAGGGAAGTGTACTTC. This chain connects TRBV11-2 to TRBJ2-7, with 9 bases aligning to TRBD1. The germline CDR1 and CDR2 sequences are SGHAT and FQNNGV. The CDR3 loop spans 13 amino acids. J was trimmed by 12 bases and V by 5 bases; bases with no gene match: 11.

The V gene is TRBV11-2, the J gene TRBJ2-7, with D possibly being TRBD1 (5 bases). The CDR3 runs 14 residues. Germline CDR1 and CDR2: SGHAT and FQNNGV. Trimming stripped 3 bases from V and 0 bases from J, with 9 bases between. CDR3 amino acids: CASSFNRPSYEQYF. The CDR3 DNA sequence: TGTGCCAGCAGCTTTAACAGGCCCTCCTACGAGCAGTACTTC.

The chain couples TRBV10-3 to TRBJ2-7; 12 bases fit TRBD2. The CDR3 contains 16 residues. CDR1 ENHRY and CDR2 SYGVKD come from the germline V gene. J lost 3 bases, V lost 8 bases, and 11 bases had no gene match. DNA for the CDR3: TGTGCCATCTCCTCCCCTAGCGGGAGGGCGAGCTACGAGCAGTACTTC. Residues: CAISSPSGRASYEQYF.

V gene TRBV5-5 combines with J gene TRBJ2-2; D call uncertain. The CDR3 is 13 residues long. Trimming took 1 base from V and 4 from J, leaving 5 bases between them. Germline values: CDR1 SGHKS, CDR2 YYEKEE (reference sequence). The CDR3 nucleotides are TGTGCCAGCAGCTTGCACGTCACCGGGGAGCTGTTTTTT. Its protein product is CASSLHVTGELFF.

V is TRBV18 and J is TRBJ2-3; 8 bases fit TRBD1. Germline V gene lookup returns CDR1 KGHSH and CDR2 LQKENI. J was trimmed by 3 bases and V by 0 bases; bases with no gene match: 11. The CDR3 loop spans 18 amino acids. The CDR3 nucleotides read TGTGCCAGCTCACCACCAAATCGACAGGGGCTAGTAACAGATACGCAGTATTTT. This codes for CASSPPNRQGLVTDTQYF. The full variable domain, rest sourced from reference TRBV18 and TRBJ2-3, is NAGVMQNPRHLVRRRGQEARLRCSPMKGHSHVYWYRQLPEEGLKFMVYLQKENIIDESGMPKERFSAEFPKEGPSILRIQQVVRGDSAAYFCASSPPNRQGLVTDTQYFGPGTRLTVL.

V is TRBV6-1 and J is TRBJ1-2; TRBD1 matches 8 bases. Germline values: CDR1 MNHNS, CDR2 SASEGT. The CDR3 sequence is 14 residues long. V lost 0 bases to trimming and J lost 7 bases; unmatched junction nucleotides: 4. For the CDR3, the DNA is TGTGCCAGCAGTGAAGCGGCAGGGGGCTTTGGCTACACCTTC. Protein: CASSEAAGGFGYTF.

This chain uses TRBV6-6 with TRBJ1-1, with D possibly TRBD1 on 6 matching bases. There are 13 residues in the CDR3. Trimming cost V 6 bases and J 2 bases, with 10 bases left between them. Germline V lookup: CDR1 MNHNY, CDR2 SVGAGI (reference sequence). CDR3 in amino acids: CASSIGGNTEAFF. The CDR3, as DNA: TGTGCCAGCAGCATAGGGGGAAACACTGAAGCTTTCTTT.